This TCR beta chain was documented in a study of cytomegalovirus exposure and HLA in healthy donors. Study overall: The approximately 120 validation repertoires matched the roughly 700 first-cohort repertoires in platform, a later analysis reported. Study-level points and caveats: Cytomegalovirus association was listed for around 170 TCR beta chains. Reportedly, diagnosis of cytomegalovirus status by the classifier showed high specificity and sensitivity.

Per germline, CDR1 SNHLY and CDR2 FYNNEI. The CDR3 runs to 15 residues. As to this clone: The antigen is unknown. One junction end does not reproduce the germline sequence, and a read error may be involved.

The method was immunoSEQ multiplex PCR; TCRdb's version includes in-frame clones alone and lacks a portion of them. The table has hundreds of thousands of clones, roughly 87% seen once. The chain has TRBV2 and TRBJ2-1; D possibly corresponds to TRBD1 (7 bases). Sample: PBMCs. This clonotype was sampled from a young man in good health and CMV-seropositive. CDR3 residues: CASRPNRGGRHVVLF. The CDR3 DNA reads TGTGCCAGCAGACCCAACAGGGGAGGTAGGCACGTCGTGCTCTTC.